This T cell receptor (beta chain) comes out of a study of blood T cells in healthy people across ages. The study, taken as a whole, reports: Estimates of total diversity, which came from one million sequenced T cells, were considered to be underestimates. More naive CD4+ cells and higher diversity were found in long-lived than in aged donors.

The CDR3 is made up of 16 amino acids. Germline-derived CDR1 and CDR2 are SGHRS and YFSETQ. Trimming pared 3 bases from V and 2 bases from J, leaving 15 bases between. Together with a sample-barcoded 5' primer, a J-beta primer mix was included in a second PCR lasting about 6 to 11 cycles. All samples gave at least 2.5 million CDR3-containing paired-end reads. A single record per CDR3 protein comes from TCRdb applying MiXCR to the 5' RACE reads. The table has around 650,000 distinct CDR3 sequences, around 43% seen once. To note about this clonotype: Its specificity is unknown.

Isolated PBMCs totaled at least 6 million in each sample. Sequenced input: blood. The clonotype originates from a man older than 75 in good health. The V gene is TRBV5-1, the J gene TRBJ2-1; D may be TRBD1 (5 bases). As DNA, the CDR3 is TGCGCCAGCAGCTCCGGACCAGGGTCCCCCTACAATGAGCAGTTCTTC. Encoded protein: CASSSGPGSPYNEQFF.